What follows describes a single TCR beta chain. The data originate from a study of blood T cell repertoires in COVID-19. Assay used: immunoSEQ multiplex PCR; TCRdb lists only in-frame clones, some missing. The table includes fewer than 650,000 clones, roughly nine tenths detected once. The junction had 9 bases not matched to a gene; V was cut back by 7 bases and J by 4 bases. The CDR3 runs 14 residues. Germline CDR1 and CDR2: LNHDA and SQIVND (reference sequence). The sequence was obtained from a woman in her forties or fifties with COVID-19, enrolled during active disease. V gene TRBV19 combines with J gene TRBJ1-1, with 7 bases that match TRBD1. The sequencing sample was made of peripheral blood. In DNA form, the CDR3 reads TGTGCCAGTACCTCAGGGGGTGTGGGCACTGAAGCTTTCTTT. It specifies CASTSGGVGTEAFF.